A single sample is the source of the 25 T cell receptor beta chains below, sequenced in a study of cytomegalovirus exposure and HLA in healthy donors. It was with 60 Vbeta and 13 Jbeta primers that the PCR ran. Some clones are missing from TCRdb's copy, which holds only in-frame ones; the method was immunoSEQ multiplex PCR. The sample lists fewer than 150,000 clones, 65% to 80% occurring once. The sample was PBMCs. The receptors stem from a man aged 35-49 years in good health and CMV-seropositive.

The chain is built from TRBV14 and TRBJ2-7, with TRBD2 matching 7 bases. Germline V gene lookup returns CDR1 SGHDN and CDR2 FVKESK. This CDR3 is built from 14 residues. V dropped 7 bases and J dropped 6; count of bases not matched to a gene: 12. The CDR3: CASIPRSPGGEQYF. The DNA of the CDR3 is TGTGCCAGCATACCAAGGTCTCCGGGGGGCGAGCAGTACTTC.

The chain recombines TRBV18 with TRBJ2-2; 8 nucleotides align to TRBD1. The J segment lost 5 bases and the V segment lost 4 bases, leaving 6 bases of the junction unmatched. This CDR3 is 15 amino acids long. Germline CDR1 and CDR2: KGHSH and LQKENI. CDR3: CASSRTQGATGELFF. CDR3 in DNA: TGTGCCAGCTCACGAACGCAGGGGGCTACCGGGGAGCTGTTTTTT. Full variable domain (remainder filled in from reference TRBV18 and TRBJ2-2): NAGVMQNPRHLVRRRGQEARLRCSPMKGHSHVYWYRQLPEEGLKFMVYLQKENIIDESGMPKERFSAEFPKEGPSILRIQQVVRGDSAAYFCASSRTQGATGELFFGEGSRLTVL.

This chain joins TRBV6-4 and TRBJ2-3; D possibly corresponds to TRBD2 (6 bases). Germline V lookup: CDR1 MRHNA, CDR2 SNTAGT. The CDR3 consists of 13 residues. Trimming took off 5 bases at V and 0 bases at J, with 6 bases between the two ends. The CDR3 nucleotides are TGTGCCAGCAGTAGCGGGAGCACAGATACGCAGTATTTT. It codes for CASSSGSTDTQYF.

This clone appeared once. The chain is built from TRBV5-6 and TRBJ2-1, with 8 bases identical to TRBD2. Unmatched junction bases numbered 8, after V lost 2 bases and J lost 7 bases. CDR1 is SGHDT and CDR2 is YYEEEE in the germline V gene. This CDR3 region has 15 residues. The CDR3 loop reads CASSLLAALGNEQFF. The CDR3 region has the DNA TGTGCCAGCAGCTTACTAGCGGCCTTAGGGAATGAGCAGTTCTTC. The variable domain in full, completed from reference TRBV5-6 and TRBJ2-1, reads DAGVTQSPTHLIKTRGQQVTLRCSPKSGHDTVSWYQQALGQGPQFIFQYYEEEERQRGNFPDRFSGHQFPNYSSELNVNALLLGDSALYLCASSLLAALGNEQFFGPGTRLTVL.

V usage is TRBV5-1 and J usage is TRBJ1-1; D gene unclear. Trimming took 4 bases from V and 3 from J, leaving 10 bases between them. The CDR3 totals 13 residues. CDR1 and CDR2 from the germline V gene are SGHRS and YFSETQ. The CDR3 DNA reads TGCGCCAGCAGCCTGGAGCTGGACACTGAAGCTTTCTTT. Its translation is CASSLELDTEAFF.

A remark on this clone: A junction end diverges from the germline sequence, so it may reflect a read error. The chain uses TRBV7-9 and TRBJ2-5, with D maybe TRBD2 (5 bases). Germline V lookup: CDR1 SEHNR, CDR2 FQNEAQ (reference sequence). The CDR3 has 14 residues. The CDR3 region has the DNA TGTTCCAGCAGCCCCCGGGCAGGCGGGGAGACCCAGTACTTC. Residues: CSSSPRAGGETQYF.

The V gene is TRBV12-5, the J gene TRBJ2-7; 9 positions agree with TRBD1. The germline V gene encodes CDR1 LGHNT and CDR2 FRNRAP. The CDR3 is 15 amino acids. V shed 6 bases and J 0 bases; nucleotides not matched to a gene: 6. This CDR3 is CASGPGTGTSYEQYF. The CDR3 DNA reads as TGTGCTAGTGGCCCCGGGACAGGGACCTCCTACGAGCAGTACTTC.

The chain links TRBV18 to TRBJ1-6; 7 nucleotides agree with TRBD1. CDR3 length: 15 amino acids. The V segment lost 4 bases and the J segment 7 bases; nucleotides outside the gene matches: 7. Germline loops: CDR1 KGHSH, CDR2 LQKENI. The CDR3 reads CASSREGQSNSPLHF. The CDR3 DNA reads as TGTGCCAGCTCACGCGAGGGACAGTCAAATTCACCCCTCCACTTT.

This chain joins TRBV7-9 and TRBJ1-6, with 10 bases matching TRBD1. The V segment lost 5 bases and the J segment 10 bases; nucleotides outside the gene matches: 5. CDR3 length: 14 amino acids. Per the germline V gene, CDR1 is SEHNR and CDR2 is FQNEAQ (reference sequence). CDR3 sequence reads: CASSPGTGASPLHF. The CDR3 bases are TGTGCCAGCAGCCCCGGGACAGGGGCGTCACCCCTCCACTTT.

CDR3 nucleotide sequence: TGTGCCAGCAGAGCGGTTAGCGCCCACCCCGGGAATGAGCAGTTCTTC. It encodes CASRAVSAHPGNEQFF. This chain uses TRBV2 with TRBJ2-1; a possible D gene is TRBD2 (5 bases). V lost 6 bases, J lost 7 bases, and 22 bases lay in between. CDR3 size: 16 residues. Germline values: CDR1 SNHLY, CDR2 FYNNEI. Full variable domain (outside the CDR3, taken from reference TRBV2 and TRBJ2-1): EPEVTQTPSHQVTQMGQEVILRCVPISNHLYFYWYRQILGQKVEFLVSFYNNEISEKSEIFDDQFSVERPDGSNFTLKIRSTKLEDSAMYFCASRAVSAHPGNEQFFGPGTRLTVL.

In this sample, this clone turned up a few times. The CDR3 nucleotides are TGTGCCAGCAGCTTGACCGGGACACCATACTACGAGCAGTACTTC. Protein sequence: CASSLTGTPYYEQYF. The chain carries TRBV13 and TRBJ2-7; weak D call: TRBD1 (6 bases). The CDR3 runs 15 residues. CDR1 PRHDT and CDR2 FYEKMQ come from the germline V gene (reference sequence). V lost 3 bases and J 3 bases, leaving 15 bases between the germline ends.

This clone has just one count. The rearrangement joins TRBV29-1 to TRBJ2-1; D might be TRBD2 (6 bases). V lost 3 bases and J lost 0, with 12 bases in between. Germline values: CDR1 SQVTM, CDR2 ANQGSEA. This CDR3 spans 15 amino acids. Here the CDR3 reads CSVEWAGLSYNEQFF. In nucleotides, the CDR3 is TGCAGCGTTGAGTGGGCGGGACTCTCCTACAATGAGCAGTTCTTC.

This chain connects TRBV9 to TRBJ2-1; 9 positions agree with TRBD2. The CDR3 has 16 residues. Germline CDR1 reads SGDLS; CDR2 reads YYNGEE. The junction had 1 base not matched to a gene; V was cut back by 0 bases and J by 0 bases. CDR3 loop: CASSVVSGSSYNEQFF. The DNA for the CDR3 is TGTGCCAGCAGCGTAGTTAGCGGGAGCTCCTACAATGAGCAGTTCTTC. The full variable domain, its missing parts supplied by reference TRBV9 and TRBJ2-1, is DSGVTQTPKHLITATGQRVTLRCSPRSGDLSVYWYQQSLDQGLQFLIQYYNGEERAKGNILERFSAQQFPDLHSELNLSSLELGDSALYFCASSVVSGSSYNEQFFGPGTRLTVL.

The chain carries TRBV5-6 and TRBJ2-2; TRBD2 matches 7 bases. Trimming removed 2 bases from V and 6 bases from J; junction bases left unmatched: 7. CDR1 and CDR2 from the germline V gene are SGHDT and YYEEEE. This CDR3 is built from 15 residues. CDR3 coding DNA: TGTGCCAGCAGCTTAGGAGCCGGGGGGTCCGGGGAGCTGTTTTTT. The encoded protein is CASSLGAGGSGELFF.

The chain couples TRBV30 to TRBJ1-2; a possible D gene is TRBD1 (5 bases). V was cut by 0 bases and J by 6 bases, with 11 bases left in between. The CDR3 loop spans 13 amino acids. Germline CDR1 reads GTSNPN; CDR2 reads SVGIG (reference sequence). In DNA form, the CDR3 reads TGTGCCTGGAGTGTACGACAGAGCCATGGCTACACCTTC. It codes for CAWSVRQSHGYTF.

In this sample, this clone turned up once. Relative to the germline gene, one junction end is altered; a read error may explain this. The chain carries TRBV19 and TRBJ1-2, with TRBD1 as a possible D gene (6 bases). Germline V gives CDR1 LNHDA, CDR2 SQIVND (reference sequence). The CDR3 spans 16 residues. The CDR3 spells CASSIGQIGLMGGYTF. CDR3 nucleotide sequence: TGTGCCAGTAGCATAGGACAGATTGGCCTTATGGGAGGCTACACCTTC.

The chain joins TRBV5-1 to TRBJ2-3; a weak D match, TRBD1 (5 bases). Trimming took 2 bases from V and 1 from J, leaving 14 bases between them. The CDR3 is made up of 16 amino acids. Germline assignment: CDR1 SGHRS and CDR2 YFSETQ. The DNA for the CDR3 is TGCGCCAGCAGCTTTACCACCCCCAGGGGCACAGATACGCAGTATTTT. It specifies CASSFTTPRGTDTQYF.

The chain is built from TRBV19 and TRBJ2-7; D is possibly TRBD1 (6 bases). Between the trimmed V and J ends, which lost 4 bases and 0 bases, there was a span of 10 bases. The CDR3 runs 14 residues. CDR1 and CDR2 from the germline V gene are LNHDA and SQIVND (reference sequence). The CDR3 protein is CASSKSDSSYEQYF. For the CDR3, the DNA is TGTGCCAGTAGTAAATCGGACAGCTCCTACGAGCAGTACTTC.

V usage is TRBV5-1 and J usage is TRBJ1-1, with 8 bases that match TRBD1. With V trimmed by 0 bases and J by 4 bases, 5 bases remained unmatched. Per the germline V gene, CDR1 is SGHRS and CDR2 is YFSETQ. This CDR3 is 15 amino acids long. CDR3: CASSLGRGQGTEAFF. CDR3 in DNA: TGCGCCAGCAGCTTGGGCAGGGGGCAAGGCACTGAAGCTTTCTTT.

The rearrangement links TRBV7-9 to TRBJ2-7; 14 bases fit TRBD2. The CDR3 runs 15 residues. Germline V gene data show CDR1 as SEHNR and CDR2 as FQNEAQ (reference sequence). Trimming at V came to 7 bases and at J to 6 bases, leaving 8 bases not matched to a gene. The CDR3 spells CASNKGLAGATEQYF. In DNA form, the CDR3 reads TGTGCCAGCAACAAGGGACTAGCGGGAGCCACCGAGCAGTACTTC.

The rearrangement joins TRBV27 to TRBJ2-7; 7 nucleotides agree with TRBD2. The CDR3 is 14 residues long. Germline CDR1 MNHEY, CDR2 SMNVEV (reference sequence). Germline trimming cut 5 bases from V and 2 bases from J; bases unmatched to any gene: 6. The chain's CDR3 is CASSASGTTYEQYF. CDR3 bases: TGTGCCAGCAGTGCGTCCGGGACTACCTACGAGCAGTACTTC.

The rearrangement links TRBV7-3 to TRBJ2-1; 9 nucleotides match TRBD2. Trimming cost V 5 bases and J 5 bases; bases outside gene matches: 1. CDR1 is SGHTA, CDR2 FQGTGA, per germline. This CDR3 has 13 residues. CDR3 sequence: CASSLAGNNEQFF. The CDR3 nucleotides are TGTGCCAGCAGCCTAGCGGGAAACAATGAGCAGTTCTTC.

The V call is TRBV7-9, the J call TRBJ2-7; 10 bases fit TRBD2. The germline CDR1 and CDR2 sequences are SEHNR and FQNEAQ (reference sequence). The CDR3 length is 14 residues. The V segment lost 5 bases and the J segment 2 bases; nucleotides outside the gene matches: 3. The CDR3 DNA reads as TGTGCCAGCAGCCCTAGCGGGAGAACCTACGAGCAGTACTTC. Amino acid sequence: CASSPSGRTYEQYF.

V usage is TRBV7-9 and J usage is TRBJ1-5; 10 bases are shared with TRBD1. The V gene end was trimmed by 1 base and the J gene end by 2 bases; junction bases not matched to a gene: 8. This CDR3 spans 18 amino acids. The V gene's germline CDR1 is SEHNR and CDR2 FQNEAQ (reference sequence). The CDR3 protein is CASSLVSGTGVGNQPQHF. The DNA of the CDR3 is TGTGCCAGCAGCTTAGTCTCCGGGACAGGGGTTGGCAATCAGCCCCAGCATTTT.

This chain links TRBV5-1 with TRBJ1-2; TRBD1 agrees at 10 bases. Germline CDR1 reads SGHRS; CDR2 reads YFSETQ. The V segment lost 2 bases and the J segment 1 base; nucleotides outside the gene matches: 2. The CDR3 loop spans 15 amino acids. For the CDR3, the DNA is TGCGCCAGCAGCTTTGGGACAGGGGATAACTATGGCTACACCTTC. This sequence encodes CASSFGTGDNYGYTF. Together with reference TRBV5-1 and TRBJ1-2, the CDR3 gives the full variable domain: KAGVTQTPRYLIKTRGQQVTLSCSPISGHRSVSWYQQTPGQGLQFLFEYFSETQRNKGNFPGRFSGRQFSNSRSEMNVSTLELGDSALYLCASSFGTGDNYGYTFGSGTRLTVV.